The 8 T cell receptor beta chains given below trace back to one sample, sequenced in a study of blood T cell repertoires in COVID-19. Profiled with immunoSEQ multiplex PCR; TCRdb holds only in-frame clones, not every one. The repertoire holds 130,000 to 150,000 clones, with 79% as singletons. The sample comprised peripheral blood. The receptors stem from a man aged 60-69 years with acute or convalescent COVID-19.

This clone came up a few times. This sequence joins TRBV7-3 and TRBJ1-2; TRBD1 matches 8 bases. V lost 5 bases and J lost 8; bases outside the gene matches: 7. Germline-derived CDR1 and CDR2 are SGHTA and FQGTGA. This CDR3 is 13 amino acids long. DNA of the CDR3: TGTGCCAGCAGCCAATCCGGGACAGGCGGCTACACCTTC. Amino acids: CASSQSGTGGYTF.

The V and J genes are TRBV19 and TRBJ2-3; unclear D gene. Per the germline V gene, CDR1 is LNHDA and CDR2 is SQIVND (reference sequence). The V end was cut by 0 bases, the J end by 0 bases, with 16 bases between. This CDR3 has 18 residues. As DNA, the CDR3 is TGTGCCAGTAGTATAGATCCTTCTCGCGGAGCTAGCACAGATACGCAGTATTTT. Its translation: CASSIDPSRGASTDTQYF.

The V gene is TRBV5-1, the J gene TRBJ2-2; 7 bases match TRBD2. The CDR3 contains 15 residues. V lost 1 base, J lost 3 bases, and 3 bases stayed unmatched. Per the germline V gene, CDR1 is SGHRS and CDR2 is YFSETQ. In DNA, the CDR3 is TGCGCCAGCAGCTTGAACCGGGGGGACACCGGGGAGCTGTTTTTT. Translating it yields CASSLNRGDTGELFF.

The J gene is TRBJ1-5, the V gene TRBV27; 8 positions match TRBD1. The CDR3 has 14 amino acids. The J segment lost 6 bases and the V segment lost 5 bases, leaving 6 bases of the junction unmatched. In germline, CDR1 is MNHEY, CDR2 SMNVEV (reference sequence). CDR3 amino acids: CASSTSGGGQPQHF. The CDR3 DNA reads TGTGCCAGCAGTACCTCAGGGGGCGGTCAGCCCCAGCATTTT.

The chain joins TRBV28 to TRBJ2-7, with a tentative D call TRBD1 (7 bases). CDR1 MDHEN and CDR2 SYDVKM come from the germline V gene. Deletions cut 7 bases from V and 6 bases from J, with 25 bases between. CDR3 length: 16 residues. Here the CDR3 reads CASTAARQGGGSEQYF. In DNA, the CDR3 is TGTGCCAGCACCGCCGCCAGACAGGGAGGTGGGTCCGAGCAGTACTTC.

The gene calls are TRBV7-2 and TRBJ2-5, with no clear D. The V gene's germline CDR1 is SGHTA and CDR2 FQGNSA. Deletions cut 5 bases from V and 3 bases from J, with 10 bases between. CDR3 length: 13 residues. This CDR3 reads CASSVQAEETQYF. The DNA for the CDR3 is TGTGCCAGCAGCGTCCAGGCTGAAGAGACCCAGTACTTC.

The chain recombines TRBV6-5 with TRBJ2-3; 10 positions match TRBD1. The CDR3 runs 15 residues. Germline-derived CDR1 and CDR2 are MNHEY and SVGAGI. The V gene end was trimmed by 4 bases and the J gene end by 5 bases; junction bases not matched to a gene: 6. Here the CDR3 DNA reads TGTGCCAGCAGTTTTAGACAGGGGGCGAGAGATACGCAGTATTTT. It is translated as CASSFRQGARDTQYF.

V is TRBV12-3 or TRBV12-4 and J is TRBJ2-3; 7 bases agree with TRBD1. The CDR3 is 12 residues long. The ends lost 4 bases at V and 7 bases at J; junction bases unmatched: 2. CDR3 coding DNA: TGTGCCAGCAGTTCGACAGGGAATACGCAGTATTTT. Translating it yields CASSSTGNTQYF.